This TCR beta chain was captured in a study of blood T cells in healthy people across ages. Findings and limits, study-wide: TCR beta diversity, measured per million T cells, fell in a roughly linear way with age.

The germline CDR1 and CDR2 sequences are LNHNV and YYDKDF (reference sequence). This CDR3 region has 17 residues. V was trimmed by 0 bases and J by 0 bases, leaving 14 bases between them. In terms of origin and age, donors were healthy Caucasian individuals from Russia aged roughly 6 to 100. The second PCR ran about 6 to 11 cycles with a sample-barcoded 5' primer and J-beta primers. Each cDNA molecule was tagged by a template-switch adaptor that had 12 random nucleotides. TCRdb reanalysed the 5' RACE reads using MiXCR and keeps one entry per CDR3 protein. Counted here are over 1,300,000 distinct CDR3 sequences, 59% occurring once; the ten biggest clones make up over 6.5%. As concerns this clonotype: The antigen is undetermined.

The V and J genes are TRBV15 and TRBJ1-1; D possibly corresponds to TRBD1 (5 bases). The sample consisted of blood. The TCR sequence derives from a young man in good health. The CDR3 reads CATSRDREQDMNTEAFF. The CDR3 nucleotides read TGTGCCACCAGCAGAGATCGGGAGCAGGACATGAACACTGAAGCTTTCTTT.